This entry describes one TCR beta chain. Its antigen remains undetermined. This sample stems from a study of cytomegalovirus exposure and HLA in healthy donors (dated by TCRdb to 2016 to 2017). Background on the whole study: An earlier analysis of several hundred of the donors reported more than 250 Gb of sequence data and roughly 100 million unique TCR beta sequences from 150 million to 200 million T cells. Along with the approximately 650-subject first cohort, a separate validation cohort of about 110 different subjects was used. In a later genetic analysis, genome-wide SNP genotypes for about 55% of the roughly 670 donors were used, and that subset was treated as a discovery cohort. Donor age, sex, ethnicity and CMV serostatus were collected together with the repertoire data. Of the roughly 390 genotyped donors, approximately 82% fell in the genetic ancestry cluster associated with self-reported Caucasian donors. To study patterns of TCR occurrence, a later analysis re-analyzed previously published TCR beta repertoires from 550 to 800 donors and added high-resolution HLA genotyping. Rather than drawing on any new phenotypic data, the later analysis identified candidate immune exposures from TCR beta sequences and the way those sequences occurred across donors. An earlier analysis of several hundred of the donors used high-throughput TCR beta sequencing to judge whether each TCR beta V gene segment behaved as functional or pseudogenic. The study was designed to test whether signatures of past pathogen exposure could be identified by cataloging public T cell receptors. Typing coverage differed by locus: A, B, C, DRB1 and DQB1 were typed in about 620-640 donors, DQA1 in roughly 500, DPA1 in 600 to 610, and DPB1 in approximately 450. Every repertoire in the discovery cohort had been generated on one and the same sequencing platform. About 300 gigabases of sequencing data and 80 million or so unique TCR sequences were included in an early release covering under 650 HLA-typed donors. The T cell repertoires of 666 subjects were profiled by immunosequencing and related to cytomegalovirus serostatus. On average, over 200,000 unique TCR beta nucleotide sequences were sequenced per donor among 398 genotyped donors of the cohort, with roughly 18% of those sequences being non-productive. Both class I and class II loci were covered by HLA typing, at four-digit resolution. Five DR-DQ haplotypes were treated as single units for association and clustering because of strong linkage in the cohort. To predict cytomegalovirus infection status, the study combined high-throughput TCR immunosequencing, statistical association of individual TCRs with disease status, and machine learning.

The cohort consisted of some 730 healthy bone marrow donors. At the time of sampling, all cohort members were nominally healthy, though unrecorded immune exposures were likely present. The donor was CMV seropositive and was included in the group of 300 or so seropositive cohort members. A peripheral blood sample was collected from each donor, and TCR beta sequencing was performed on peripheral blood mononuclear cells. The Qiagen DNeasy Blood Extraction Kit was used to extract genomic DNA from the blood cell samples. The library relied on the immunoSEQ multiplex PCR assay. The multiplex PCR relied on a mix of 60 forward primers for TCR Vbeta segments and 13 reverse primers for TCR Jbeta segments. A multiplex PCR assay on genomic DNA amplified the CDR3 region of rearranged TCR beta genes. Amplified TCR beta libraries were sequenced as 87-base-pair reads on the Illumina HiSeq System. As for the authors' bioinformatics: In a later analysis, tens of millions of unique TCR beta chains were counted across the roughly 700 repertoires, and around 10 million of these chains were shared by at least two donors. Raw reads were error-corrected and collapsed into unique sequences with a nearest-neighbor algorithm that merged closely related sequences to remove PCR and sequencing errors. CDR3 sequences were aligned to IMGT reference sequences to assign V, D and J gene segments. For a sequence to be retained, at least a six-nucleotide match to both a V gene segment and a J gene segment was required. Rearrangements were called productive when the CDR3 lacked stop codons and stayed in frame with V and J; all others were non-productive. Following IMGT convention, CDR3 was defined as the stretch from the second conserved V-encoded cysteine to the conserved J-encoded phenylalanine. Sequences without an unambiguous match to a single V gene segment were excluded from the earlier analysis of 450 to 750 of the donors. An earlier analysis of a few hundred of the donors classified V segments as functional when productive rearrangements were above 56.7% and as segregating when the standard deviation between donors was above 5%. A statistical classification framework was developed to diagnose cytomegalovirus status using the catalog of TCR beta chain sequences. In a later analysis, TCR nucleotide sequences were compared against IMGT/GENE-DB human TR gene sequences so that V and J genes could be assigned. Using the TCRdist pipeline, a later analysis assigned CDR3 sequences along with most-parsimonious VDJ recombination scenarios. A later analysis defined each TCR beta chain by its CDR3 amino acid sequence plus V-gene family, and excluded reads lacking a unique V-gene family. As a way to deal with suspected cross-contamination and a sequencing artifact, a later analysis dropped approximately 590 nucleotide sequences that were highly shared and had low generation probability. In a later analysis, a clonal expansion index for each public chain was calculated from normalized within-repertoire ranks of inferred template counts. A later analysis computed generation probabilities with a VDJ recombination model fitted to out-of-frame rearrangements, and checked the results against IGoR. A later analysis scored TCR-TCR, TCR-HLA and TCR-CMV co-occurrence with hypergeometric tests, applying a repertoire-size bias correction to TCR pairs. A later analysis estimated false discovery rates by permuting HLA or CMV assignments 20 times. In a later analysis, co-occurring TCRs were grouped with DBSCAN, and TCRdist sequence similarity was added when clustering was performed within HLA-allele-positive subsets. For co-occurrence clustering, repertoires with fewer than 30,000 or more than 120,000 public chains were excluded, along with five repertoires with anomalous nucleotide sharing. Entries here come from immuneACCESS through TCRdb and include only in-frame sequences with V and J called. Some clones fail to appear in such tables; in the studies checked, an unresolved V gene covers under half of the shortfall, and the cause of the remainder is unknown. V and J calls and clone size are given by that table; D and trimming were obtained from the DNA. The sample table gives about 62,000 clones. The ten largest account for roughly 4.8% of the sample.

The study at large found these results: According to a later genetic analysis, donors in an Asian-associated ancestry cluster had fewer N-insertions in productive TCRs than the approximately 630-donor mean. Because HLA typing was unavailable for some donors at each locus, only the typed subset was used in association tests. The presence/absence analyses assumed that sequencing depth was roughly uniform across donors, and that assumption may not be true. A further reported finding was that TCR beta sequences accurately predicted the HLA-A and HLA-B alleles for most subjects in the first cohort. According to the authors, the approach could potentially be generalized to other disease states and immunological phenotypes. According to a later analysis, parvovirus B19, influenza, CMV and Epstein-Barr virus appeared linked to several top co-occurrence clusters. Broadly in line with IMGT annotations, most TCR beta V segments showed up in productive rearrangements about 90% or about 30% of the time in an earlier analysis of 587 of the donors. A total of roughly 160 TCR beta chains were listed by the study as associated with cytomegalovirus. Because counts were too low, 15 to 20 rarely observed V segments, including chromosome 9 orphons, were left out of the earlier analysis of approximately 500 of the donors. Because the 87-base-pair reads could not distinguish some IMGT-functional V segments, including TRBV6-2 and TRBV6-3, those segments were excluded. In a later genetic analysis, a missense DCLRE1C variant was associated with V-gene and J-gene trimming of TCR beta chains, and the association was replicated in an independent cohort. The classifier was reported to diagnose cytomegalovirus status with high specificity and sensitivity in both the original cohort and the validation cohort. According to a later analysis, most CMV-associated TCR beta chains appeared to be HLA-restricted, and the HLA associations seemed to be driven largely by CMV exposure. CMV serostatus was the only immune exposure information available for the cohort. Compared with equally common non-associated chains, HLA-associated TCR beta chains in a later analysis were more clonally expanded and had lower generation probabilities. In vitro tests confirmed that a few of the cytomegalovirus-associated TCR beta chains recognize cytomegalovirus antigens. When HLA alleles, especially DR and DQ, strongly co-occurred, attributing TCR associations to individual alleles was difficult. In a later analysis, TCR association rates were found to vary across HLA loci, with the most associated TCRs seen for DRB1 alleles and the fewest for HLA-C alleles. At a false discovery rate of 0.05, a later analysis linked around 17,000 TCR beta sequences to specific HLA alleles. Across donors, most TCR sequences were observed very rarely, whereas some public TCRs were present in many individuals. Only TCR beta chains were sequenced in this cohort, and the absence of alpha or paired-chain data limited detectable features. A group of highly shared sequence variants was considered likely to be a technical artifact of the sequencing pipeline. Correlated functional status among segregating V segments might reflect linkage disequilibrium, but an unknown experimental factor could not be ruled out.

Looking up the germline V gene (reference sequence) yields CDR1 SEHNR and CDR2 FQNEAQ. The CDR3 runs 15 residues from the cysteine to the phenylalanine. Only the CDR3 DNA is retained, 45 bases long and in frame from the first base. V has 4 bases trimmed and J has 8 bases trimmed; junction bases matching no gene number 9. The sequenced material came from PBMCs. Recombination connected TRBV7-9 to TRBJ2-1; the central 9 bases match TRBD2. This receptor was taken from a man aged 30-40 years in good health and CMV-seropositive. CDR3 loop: CASSSLAGAGDEQFF. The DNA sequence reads TGTGCCAGCAGCTCGTTAGCGGGGGCCGGGGATGAGCAGTTCTTC.